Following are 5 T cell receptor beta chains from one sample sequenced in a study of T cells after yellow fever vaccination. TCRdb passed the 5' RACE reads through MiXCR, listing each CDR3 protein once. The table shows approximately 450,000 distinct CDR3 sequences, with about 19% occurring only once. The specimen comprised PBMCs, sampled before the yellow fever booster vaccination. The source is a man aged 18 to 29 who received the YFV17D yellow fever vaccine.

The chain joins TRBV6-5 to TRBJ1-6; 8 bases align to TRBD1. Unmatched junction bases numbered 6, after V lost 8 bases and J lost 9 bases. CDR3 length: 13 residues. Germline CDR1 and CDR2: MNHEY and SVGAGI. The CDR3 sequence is CASAGQGASPLHF. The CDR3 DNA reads TGTGCCAGCGCTGGGCAGGGGGCTTCACCCCTCCACTTT.

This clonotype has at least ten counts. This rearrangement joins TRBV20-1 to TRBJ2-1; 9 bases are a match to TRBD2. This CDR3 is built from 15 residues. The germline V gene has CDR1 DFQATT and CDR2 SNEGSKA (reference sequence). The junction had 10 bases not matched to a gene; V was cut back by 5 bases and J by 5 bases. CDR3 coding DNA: TGCAGTGCTGGCGGGGCGGGGGGGACCCACAATGAGCAGTTCTTC. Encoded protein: CSAGGAGGTHNEQFF.

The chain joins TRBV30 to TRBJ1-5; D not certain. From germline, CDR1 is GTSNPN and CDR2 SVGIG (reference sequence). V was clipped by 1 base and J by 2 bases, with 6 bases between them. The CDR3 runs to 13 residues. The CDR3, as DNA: TGTGCCTGGAGTGAGGCCCGCAATCAGCCCCAGCATTTT. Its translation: CAWSEARNQPQHF.

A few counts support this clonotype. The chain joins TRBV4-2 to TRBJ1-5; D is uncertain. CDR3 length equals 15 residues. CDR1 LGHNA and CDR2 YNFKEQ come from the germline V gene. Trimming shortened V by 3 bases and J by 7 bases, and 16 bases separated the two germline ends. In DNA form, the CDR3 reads TGTGCCAGCAGCCATGACACAGCGGTCGGGCAGCCCCAGCATTTT. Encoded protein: CASSHDTAVGQPQHF.

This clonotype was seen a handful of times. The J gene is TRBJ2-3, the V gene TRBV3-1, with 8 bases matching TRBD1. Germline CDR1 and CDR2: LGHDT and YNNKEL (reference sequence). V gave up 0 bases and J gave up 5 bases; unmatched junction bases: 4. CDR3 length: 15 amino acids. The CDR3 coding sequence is TGTGCCAGCAGCCAAGATGCGACAGGGGAAGATACGCAGTATTTT. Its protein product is CASSQDATGEDTQYF.